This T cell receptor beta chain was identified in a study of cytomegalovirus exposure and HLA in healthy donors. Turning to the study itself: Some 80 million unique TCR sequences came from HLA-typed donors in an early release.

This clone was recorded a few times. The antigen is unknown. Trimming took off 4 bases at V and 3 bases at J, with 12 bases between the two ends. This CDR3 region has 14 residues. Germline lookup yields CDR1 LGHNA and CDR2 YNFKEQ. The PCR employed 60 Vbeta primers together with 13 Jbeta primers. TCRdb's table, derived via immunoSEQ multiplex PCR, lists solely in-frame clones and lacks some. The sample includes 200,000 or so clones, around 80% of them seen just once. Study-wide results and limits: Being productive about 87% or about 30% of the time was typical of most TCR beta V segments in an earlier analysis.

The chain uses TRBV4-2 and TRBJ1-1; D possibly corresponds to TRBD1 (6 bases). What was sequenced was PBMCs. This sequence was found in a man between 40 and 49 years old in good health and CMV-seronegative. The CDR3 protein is CASSRGGLDTEAFF. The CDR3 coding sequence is TGTGCCAGCAGCCGGGGGGGCCTCGACACTGAAGCTTTCTTT.